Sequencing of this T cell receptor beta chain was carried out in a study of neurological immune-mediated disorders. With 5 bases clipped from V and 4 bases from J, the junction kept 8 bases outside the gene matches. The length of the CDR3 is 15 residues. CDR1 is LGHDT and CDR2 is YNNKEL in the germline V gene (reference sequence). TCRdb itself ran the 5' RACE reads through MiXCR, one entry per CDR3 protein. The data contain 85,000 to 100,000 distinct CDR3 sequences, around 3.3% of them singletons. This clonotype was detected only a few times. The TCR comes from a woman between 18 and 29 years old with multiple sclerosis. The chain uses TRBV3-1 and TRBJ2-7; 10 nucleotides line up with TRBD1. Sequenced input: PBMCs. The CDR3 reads CASSLPGQGKYEQYF. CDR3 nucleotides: TGTGCCAGCAGCTTACCGGGACAGGGGAAATACGAGCAGTACTTC.